This is a list of T cell receptor beta chains from one sample in a study of OX40 agonist ivuxolimab in advanced cancers. Only in-frame clones appear in the TCRdb table, and some are missing; sequencing was by immunoSEQ multiplex PCR. The table has some 68,000 clones, 75% to 85% seen once. The sample consisted of CD4+ or CD8+ T cells sorted from blood, taken in a trial of the OX40 agonist ivuxolimab. These receptors originate from an adult with an advanced solid tumor such as melanoma, head and neck, liver or kidney cancer. Both conserved end residues are part of each CDR3. A D gene is named only where the DNA matches it firmly. Rows give clone size only sometimes, using once, few, many, or a class for an expanded clone.

v_call: TRBV18
j_call: TRBJ2-2
d_call: -
clone_size: -
cdr3_aa: CASSPGAGELFF
cdr3_nt: TGTGCCAGCTCACCCGGGGCCGGGGAGCTGTTTTTT

v_call: TRBV19
j_call: TRBJ2-2
d_call: TRBD2
clone_size: -
cdr3_aa: CASTPLAGDGGELFF
cdr3_nt: TGTGCCAGTACCCCACTAGCGGGGGACGGCGGGGAGCTGTTTTTT

v_call: TRBV5-1
j_call: TRBJ2-7
d_call: -
clone_size: once
cdr3_aa: CASSFTGHYEQYF
cdr3_nt: TGCGCCAGCAGCTTTACAGGGCACTACGAGCAGTACTTC

v_call: TRBV28
j_call: TRBJ1-3
d_call: -
clone_size: -
cdr3_aa: CASSFFPGTGNTIYF
cdr3_nt: TGTGCCAGCAGTTTCTTTCCAGGGACGGGAAACACCATATATTTT

v_call: TRBV5-1
j_call: TRBJ2-1
d_call: -
clone_size: -
cdr3_aa: CASRGDPRNEQFF
cdr3_nt: TGCGCCAGCCGCGGAGACCCTCGCAATGAGCAGTTCTTC

v_call: TRBV28
j_call: TRBJ2-1
d_call: -
clone_size: -
cdr3_aa: CASRSNEQFF
cdr3_nt: TGTGCCAGCAGGAGCAATGAGCAGTTCTTC

v_call: TRBV12-5
j_call: TRBJ2-1
d_call: TRBD1
clone_size: -
cdr3_aa: CASGLDRTGGIGLEQFF
cdr3_nt: TGTGCTAGTGGTTTGGATCGGACAGGGGGCATTGGACTTGAGCAGTTCTTC

v_call: TRBV27
j_call: TRBJ1-1
d_call: -
clone_size: few
cdr3_aa: CASSPNAGFRLLNTEAFF
cdr3_nt: TGTGCCAGCAGTCCAAATGCAGGTTTCAGGCTTCTGAACACTGAAGCTTTCTTT

v_call: TRBV6-1
j_call: TRBJ1-6
d_call: -
clone_size: -
cdr3_aa: CASSASPRRGGSPLHF
cdr3_nt: TGTGCCAGCAGTGCGTCCCCGCGCCGGGGCGGGTCACCCCTCCACTTT

v_call: TRBV5-5
j_call: TRBJ1-4
d_call: -
clone_size: few
cdr3_aa: CASSPRLPTTNEKLFF
cdr3_nt: TGTGCCAGCAGCCCCCGACTTCCCACAACTAATGAAAAACTGTTTTTT

v_call: TRBV19
j_call: TRBJ2-2
d_call: -
clone_size: -
cdr3_aa: CASSIDYRMTDTGELFF
cdr3_nt: TGTGCCAGTAGTATAGATTACCGGATGACAGATACCGGGGAGCTGTTTTTT

v_call: TRBV10-3
j_call: TRBJ2-5
d_call: TRBD1
clone_size: -
cdr3_aa: CAISESTGQGETQYF
cdr3_nt: TGTGCCATCAGTGAGTCGACAGGGCAAGGAGAGACCCAGTACTTC

v_call: TRBV7-2
j_call: TRBJ1-5
d_call: -
clone_size: -
cdr3_aa: CASSSGFVSQPQHF
cdr3_nt: TGTGCCAGCAGCTCAGGGTTTGTGAGTCAGCCCCAGCATTTT

v_call: TRBV5-4
j_call: TRBJ1-4
d_call: -
clone_size: -
cdr3_aa: CASSRTTGNEKLFF
cdr3_nt: TGTGCCAGCAGCAGAACCACAGGGAATGAAAAACTGTTTTTT

v_call: TRBV10-3
j_call: TRBJ1-1
d_call: -
clone_size: -
cdr3_aa: CAISERKGENTEAFF
cdr3_nt: TGTGCCATCAGTGAGAGGAAGGGAGAGAACACTGAAGCTTTCTTT

v_call: TRBV5-5
j_call: TRBJ2-7
d_call: -
clone_size: -
cdr3_aa: CASSSTGIHEQYF
cdr3_nt: TGTGCCAGCAGCTCGACAGGTATCCACGAGCAGTACTTC

v_call: TRBV6-5
j_call: TRBJ1-6
d_call: TRBD1
clone_size: -
cdr3_aa: CATLPAGTDNSPLHF
cdr3_nt: TGTGCCACCCTTCCCGCCGGGACAGATAATTCACCCCTCCACTTT

v_call: TRBV7-6
j_call: TRBJ2-4
d_call: TRBD1
clone_size: -
cdr3_aa: CASSPAGGQDIQYF
cdr3_nt: TGTGCCAGCAGCCCCGCAGGGGGCCAAGACATTCAGTACTTC

v_call: TRBV11-3
j_call: TRBJ2-2
d_call: TRBD2
clone_size: -
cdr3_aa: CASSPGLAGLRTGELFF
cdr3_nt: TGTGCCAGCAGCCCCGGACTAGCGGGGTTGAGGACCGGGGAGCTGTTTTTT

v_call: TRBV5-4
j_call: TRBJ2-1
d_call: -
clone_size: once
cdr3_aa: CASSFGGPYNEQFF
cdr3_nt: TGTGCCAGCAGCTTCGGGGGGCCCTACAATGAGCAGTTCTTC

v_call: TRBV6-6
j_call: TRBJ1-2
d_call: -
clone_size: once
cdr3_aa: CASGRFRDYTF
cdr3_nt: TGTGCCAGCGGTAGATTCAGGGACTACACCTTC

v_call: TRBV2
j_call: TRBJ2-7
d_call: TRBD2
clone_size: -
cdr3_aa: CASIPPGLAPSYEQYF
cdr3_nt: TGTGCCAGCATCCCGCCAGGACTAGCTCCCTCCTACGAGCAGTACTTC

v_call: TRBV20-1
j_call: TRBJ2-1
d_call: -
clone_size: -
cdr3_aa: CSARGHNEQFF
cdr3_nt: TGCAGTGCTAGAGGACACAATGAGCAGTTCTTC

v_call: TRBV7-8
j_call: TRBJ1-2
d_call: -
clone_size: -
cdr3_aa: CASSPTTRPGNYGYTF
cdr3_nt: TGTGCCAGCAGCCCCACTACCCGGCCAGGCAACTATGGCTACACCTTC

v_call: TRBV28
j_call: TRBJ1-4
d_call: -
clone_size: once
cdr3_aa: CASSFLPSRANEKLFF
cdr3_nt: TGTGCCAGCAGTTTCCTCCCGAGCAGGGCAAATGAAAAACTGTTTTTT

v_call: TRBV5-1
j_call: TRBJ2-1
d_call: -
clone_size: -
cdr3_aa: CASSRVADSGNEQFF
cdr3_nt: TGCGCCAGCAGTCGGGTAGCCGACTCGGGGAATGAGCAGTTCTTC

v_call: TRBV25-1
j_call: TRBJ2-5
d_call: -
clone_size: few
cdr3_aa: CANKLSGDQETQYF
cdr3_nt: TGTGCCAACAAGCTGTCCGGGGATCAAGAGACCCAGTACTTC

v_call: TRBV2
j_call: TRBJ2-5
d_call: -
clone_size: -
cdr3_aa: CASSVTGETQYF
cdr3_nt: TGTGCCAGCAGTGTTACAGGGGAGACCCAGTACTTC

v_call: TRBV19
j_call: TRBJ2-7
d_call: TRBD2
clone_size: few
cdr3_aa: CASSPTSGGFGEQYF
cdr3_nt: TGTGCCAGTAGTCCGACTAGCGGGGGGTTCGGAGAGCAGTACTTC

v_call: TRBV4-1
j_call: TRBJ2-7
d_call: -
clone_size: -
cdr3_aa: CASSQVIPPGPTAPEQYF
cdr3_nt: TGCGCCAGCAGCCAAGTAATTCCTCCGGGACCAACGGCCCCCGAGCAGTACTTC

v_call: TRBV7-9
j_call: TRBJ2-7
d_call: -
clone_size: -
cdr3_aa: CASSLGYSYEQYF
cdr3_nt: TGTGCCAGCAGCTTAGGATACTCCTACGAGCAGTACTTC

v_call: TRBV27
j_call: TRBJ2-3
d_call: -
clone_size: -
cdr3_aa: CASSTQPRIDTQYF
cdr3_nt: TGTGCCAGCAGTACACAGCCCCGCATCGATACGCAGTATTTT

v_call: TRBV5-1
j_call: TRBJ2-1
d_call: -
clone_size: -
cdr3_aa: CASSLARYNEQFF
cdr3_nt: TGCGCCAGCAGCTTGGCCCGCTACAATGAGCAGTTCTTC

v_call: TRBV6-5
j_call: TRBJ2-2
d_call: -
clone_size: -
cdr3_aa: CASSYTTGELFF
cdr3_nt: TGTGCCAGCAGTTACACTACCGGGGAGCTGTTTTTT

v_call: TRBV5-4
j_call: TRBJ1-1
d_call: TRBD1
clone_size: -
cdr3_aa: CASSTGTGAKMNTEAFF
cdr3_nt: TGTGCCAGCAGCACTGGGACAGGGGCGAAGATGAACACTGAAGCTTTCTTT